These 20 T cell receptor beta chains came from one sample sequenced in a study of identical twins. TCRdb analysed the 5' RACE reads with MiXCR anew, one entry per CDR3 protein. This sample yields about 900,000 distinct CDR3 sequences, of which 9% to 15% are seen a single time; around 1.5% belongs to the top ten. These same data were also listed under a study on yellow fever vaccine responses in identical twins.

Sequencing was carried out using PBMCs. The receptors come from a woman aged 18-29 years in good health.

This clonotype was seen repeatedly, ten times or more. The chain recombines TRBV12-3 or TRBV12-4 with TRBJ1-1; TRBD1 agrees at 9 bases. The J segment lost 8 bases and the V segment lost 6 bases, leaving 4 bases of the junction unmatched. The CDR3 covers 12 residues. The CDR3 bases are TGTGCCAGCAGCCCCGGGACAGGGGAAGCTTTCTTT. This gives the protein CASSPGTGEAFF.

This clonotype was seen a handful of times. The CDR3 protein is CATSDKQGGYGYTF. Written as DNA, the CDR3 is TGTGCCACCAGTGACAAACAGGGGGGCTATGGCTACACCTTC. V is TRBV24-1 and J is TRBJ1-2; 8 bases agree with TRBD1. The CDR3 sequence is 14 residues long. Trimming cost V 4 bases and J 4 bases; bases outside gene matches: 4. CDR1 and CDR2 (germline): KGHDR, SFDVKD.

This clonotype was seen more than once but under ten times. The V call is TRBV7-9, the J call TRBJ2-3, with 8 bases that match TRBD1. The V gene's germline CDR1 is SEHNR and CDR2 FQNEAQ (reference sequence). This CDR3 is built from 16 residues. The junction had 6 bases not matched to a gene; V was cut back by 4 bases and J by 0 bases. The CDR3 DNA reads as TGTGCCAGCAGCTGGGACAGGAGCTCTAGCACAGATACGCAGTATTTT. Translation gives CASSWDRSSSTDTQYF.

This clonotype was seen many times. The chain links TRBV5-1 to TRBJ1-2; D uncertain. Trimming removed 4 bases from V and 2 bases from J, with 12 bases in between. CDR1 SGHRS and CDR2 YFSETQ come from the germline V gene. CDR3 length: 14 residues. CDR3 amino acids: CASSLTWGNYGYTF. As DNA, the CDR3 is TGCGCCAGCAGCCTGACTTGGGGAAACTATGGCTACACCTTC.

This clonotype was found a few times. The V call is TRBV5-1, the J call TRBJ2-3; D is undetermined. The length of the CDR3 is 13 residues. The germline V gene has CDR1 SGHRS and CDR2 YFSETQ. V lost 5 bases, J lost 4 bases, and 11 bases lay in between. The CDR3 sequence: CASRADRPDTQYF. The CDR3 DNA follows: TGCGCCAGCAGGGCGGACCGGCCAGATACGCAGTATTTT.

There are a few counts of this clonotype. V and J are TRBV7-9 and TRBJ2-3; D is possibly TRBD1 (6 bases). The CDR3 has 17 amino acids. V shed 0 bases and J shed 2 bases, with 15 bases lying between them. CDR1 SEHNR and CDR2 FQNEAQ come from the germline V gene (reference sequence). The CDR3 DNA reads TGTGCCAGCAGCTTAGCATCGGTACAGGGAACCACAGATACGCAGTATTTT. Amino acids: CASSLASVQGTTDTQYF.

This clonotype came up many times. The V gene is TRBV27, the J gene TRBJ2-1, with D unresolved. Deletions cut 5 bases from V and 5 bases from J, with 13 bases between. The germline V gene encodes CDR1 MNHEY and CDR2 SMNVEV (reference sequence). The CDR3 loop spans 14 amino acids. In DNA, the CDR3 is TGTGCCAGCAGTCCCCATTCGATCCACAATGAGCAGTTCTTC. This translates into CASSPHSIHNEQFF.

The gene calls are TRBV7-9 and TRBJ1-1; D remains ambiguous. V gave up 5 bases and J gave up 1 base, with 11 bases separating them. The CDR3 length is 14 residues. Per germline, CDR1 SEHNR and CDR2 FQNEAQ (reference sequence). The CDR3 DNA follows: TGTGCCAGCAGCCCCGCTGCTGAGAACACTGAAGCTTTCTTT. Its protein product is CASSPAAENTEAFF.

This clonotype occurred a few times. The chain has TRBV5-5 and TRBJ2-7; 8 bases match TRBD2. Trimming took 3 bases from V and 6 from J; bases not matched to a gene: 14. This CDR3 comprises 16 residues. Germline loops: CDR1 SGHKS, CDR2 YYEKEE (reference sequence). The CDR3 reads CASSSPGGSGGSEQYF. The DNA for the CDR3 is TGTGCCAGCAGCTCCCCGGGTGGGAGCGGGGGTTCCGAGCAGTACTTC.

The table lists this clonotype with a few counts. The genes are TRBV7-9 and TRBJ2-5, with 8 bases fitting TRBD2. Germline-derived CDR1 and CDR2 are SEHNR and FQNEAQ (reference sequence). The trim removed 6 bases at V and 5 bases at J, leaving 11 bases unmatched. The CDR3 runs 15 residues. The CDR3 DNA reads TGTGCCAGCAGAAGCGACTATCTAGCGGGCGAGACCCAGTACTTC. The encoded protein is CASRSDYLAGETQYF.

This clonotype was counted only a few times. This chain links TRBV7-2 with TRBJ2-3; 8 bases fit TRBD2. The CDR3 is 18 amino acids. Per germline, CDR1 SGHTA and CDR2 FQGNSA. The J segment lost 3 bases and the V segment lost 0 bases, leaving 11 bases of the junction unmatched. CDR3 sequence: CASSLAPAGVSGTDTQYF. The CDR3 region has the DNA TGTGCCAGCAGCTTAGCCCCAGCGGGGGTTAGTGGGACAGATACGCAGTATTTT.

The rearrangement uses TRBV6-5 and TRBJ1-1; D is unresolved. The CDR3 has 14 residues. Trimming shortened V by 2 bases and J by 9 bases, and 16 bases separated the two germline ends. The germline CDR1 and CDR2 sequences are MNHEY and SVGAGI. DNA for the CDR3: TGTGCCAGCAGTTACATGTTTTCCGAGTCCCAAGCTTTCTTT. It translates to CASSYMFSESQAFF.

This clonotype showed up just a few times. The chain links TRBV18 to TRBJ2-7, with unresolved D. The CDR3 sequence is 11 residues long. CDR1 is KGHSH, CDR2 LQKENI, per germline. V was clipped by 6 bases and J by 6 bases, with 9 bases between them. The CDR3 DNA follows: TGTGCCAGCTCCCCCTCCCTCGAGCAGTACTTC. Residues: CASSPSLEQYF.

This clonotype was counted between two and nine times. The chain combines TRBV11-1 with TRBJ2-3, with TRBD1 identical over 11 bases. Looked up from germline, CDR1 is SGHAT and CDR2 is FQDESV (reference sequence). V lost 5 bases, J lost 5 bases, and 15 bases stayed unmatched. The CDR3 totals 18 residues. CDR3 in amino acids: CASSRTSLDRGRIDTQYF. The DNA of the CDR3 is TGTGCCAGCAGCAGAACTTCTCTGGACAGGGGGCGTATAGATACGCAGTATTTT.

This clonotype was observed a few times. J is TRBJ2-2 and V is TRBV7-8, with D perhaps TRBD2 (6 bases). CDR1 is SGHVS, CDR2 FQNEAQ, per germline. V was pared by 1 base and J by 2 bases, with 11 bases between. The CDR3 loop spans 16 amino acids. The CDR3 region has the DNA TGTGCCAGCAGCTTAGGAGCCGGGACTAACACCGGGGAGCTGTTTTTT. Protein: CASSLGAGTNTGELFF.

This clonotype was detected ten times or more. The chain couples TRBV20-1 to TRBJ1-1; D is unclear. Trimming took off 0 bases at V and 1 base at J, with 6 bases between the two ends. Germline values: CDR1 DFQATT, CDR2 SNEGSKA (reference sequence). The CDR3 consists of 13 residues. DNA for the CDR3: TGCAGTGCTAGAGATCACAAGAACACTGAAGCTTTCTTT. Encoded protein: CSARDHKNTEAFF.

This clonotype was found a few times. The rearrangement uses TRBV4-1 and TRBJ2-1; D remains ambiguous. The CDR3 covers 11 residues. The V gene's germline CDR1 is MGHRA and CDR2 YSYEKL. V shed 5 bases and J shed 12 bases, with 11 bases lying between them. CDR3 loop: CASSRYLRQFF. DNA for the CDR3: TGCGCCAGCAGCAGATATCTAAGGCAGTTCTTC.

This clonotype was picked up many times. V is TRBV18 and J is TRBJ2-1; TRBD1 matches at 8 bases. CDR3 length: 17 amino acids. Germline assignment: CDR1 KGHSH and CDR2 LQKENI. Trimming took 2 bases from V and 1 from J; bases not matched to a gene: 7. CDR3 sequence reads: CASSPLITGGSYNEQFF. For the CDR3, the DNA is TGTGCCAGCTCACCATTAATAACAGGGGGTTCCTACAATGAGCAGTTCTTC.

J is TRBJ2-4 and V is TRBV3-1; D not certain. Trimming left V 0 bases short and J 6 bases short, with 9 bases between. The CDR3 has 14 amino acids. CDR1 LGHDT and CDR2 YNNKEL come from the germline V gene (reference sequence). The CDR3 nucleotides are TGTGCCAGCAGCCAAGAATTGGCAGGAAACATTCAGTACTTC. This translates into CASSQELAGNIQYF. The full variable domain, with the rest looked up from reference TRBV3-1 and TRBJ2-4, is DTAVSQTPKYLVTQMGNDKSIKCEQNLGHDTMYWYKQDSKKFLKIMFSYNNKELIINETVPNRFSPKSPDKAHLNLHINSLELGDSAVYFCASSQELAGNIQYFGAGTRLSVL.

The chain combines TRBV7-2 with TRBJ1-2; 7 bases line up with TRBD1. The CDR3 totals 15 residues. Germline CDR1 and CDR2: SGHTA and FQGNSA. With V trimmed by 5 bases and J by 5 bases, 11 bases remained unmatched. CDR3 amino acids: CASSPDGTALYGYTF. CDR3 nucleotides: TGTGCCAGCAGCCCGGACGGGACAGCCCTATATGGCTACACCTTC.